The present T cell receptor (beta chain) was sequenced within a study of blood T cell repertoires in COVID-19. Across the study: Samples taken during acute and convalescent COVID-19 were collected in the United States, Italy and Spain. PBMCs, B-cell-depleted T cells, or T cells provided the cDNA or gDNA that made up the material.

Authors' processing steps: Amplification of reference gene primers was used by the study to estimate nucleated cell counts. Clones were sequenced by immunoSEQ multiplex PCR, and TCRdb holds only the in-frame ones, with some missing. Clone size and V and J calls were adopted from that table, with D and trimming inferred from the DNA. The table has 210,000 or so clones, 80% to 90% seen once; the top ten hold less than 4.5%. Germline V gene data show CDR1 as SGHVS and CDR2 as FQNEAQ. Germline trimming cut 5 bases from V and 5 bases from J; bases unmatched to any gene: 12. This CDR3 is 18 amino acids long.

The source is a man aged 45-65 years with acute or convalescent COVID-19. This chain links TRBV7-8 with TRBJ2-2; 12 bases map to TRBD2. Material for sequencing was peripheral blood. CDR3 in DNA: TGTGCCAGCAGCCCAAGGACTAGCGGGGCCACGGGGACCGGGGAGCTGTTTTTT. Protein sequence: CASSPRTSGATGTGELFF.